Below, one TCR beta chain is given with its context. Antigen specificity is unknown. The data derive from a study of a mutant IDH1 vaccine in newly diagnosed glioma. Sample time point: week 5, during vaccination. In every dose of vaccine, 300 ug of mutant IDH1 20-mer peptide was given alongside topical imiquimod. Sequencing used immunoSEQ multiplex PCR; TCRdb keeps in-frame clones, though not all of them. The table has roughly 40,000 clones, roughly 90% seen once; the top ten hold about 2.6%. Germline lookup yields CDR1 SGHNT and CDR2 YYREEE (reference sequence). The CDR3 sequence is 16 residues long. Losses at the gene ends were 0 bases for V and 2 bases for J; bases not matched to a gene: 8.

The chain employs TRBV5-4 and TRBJ2-7, with 7 bases that match TRBD2. The sequences come from PBMCs, collected from a glioma patient whose treatment included an IDH1 peptide vaccine. The origin of this receptor is a man aged 50 to 59 with glioma. The CDR3 region has the DNA TGTGCCAGCAGCTTGGCCCCTGCGGGAGACACCTACGAGCAGTACTTC. This sequence encodes CASSLAPAGDTYEQYF.